These 26 T cell receptor beta chains originate from one sample sequenced in a study of blood T cells in healthy people across ages. Primed by a sample-barcoded 5' primer and a J-beta primer mix, a second PCR proceeded for roughly 7 to 12 cycles. TCRdb re-called the 5' RACE reads through MiXCR, storing one row per CDR3 protein. The repertoire holds about 1.6 million distinct CDR3 sequences, with almost 35% as singletons. Sequenced material: blood. Receptor source: a woman younger than 45 in good health.

The genes are TRBV13 and TRBJ1-6; D ambiguous. The CDR3 spans 16 residues. Germline V lookup: CDR1 PRHDT, CDR2 FYEKMQ (reference sequence). V lost 1 base and J lost 6, with 13 bases in between. The CDR3 reads CASSLESSWGNSPLHF. CDR3 nucleotides: TGTGCCAGCAGCTTAGAGTCATCATGGGGTAATTCACCCCTCCACTTT.

This rearrangement joins TRBV24-1 to TRBJ1-1; perhaps TRBD1 as D (5 bases). V was clipped by 6 bases and J by 2 bases, with 9 bases between them. The CDR3 is 13 residues long. Germline values: CDR1 KGHDR, CDR2 SFDVKD. This chain's CDR3 is CATSRGGNTEAFF. The CDR3 coding sequence is TGTGCCACCAGTCGGGGCGGTAACACTGAAGCTTTCTTT.

This clonotype came up a few times. The gene calls are TRBV20-1 and TRBJ2-1; 9 bases are shared with TRBD1. Germline V lookup: CDR1 DFQATT, CDR2 SNEGSKA (reference sequence). With V trimmed by 5 bases and J by 2 bases, 4 bases remained unmatched. The CDR3 is 14 residues long. CDR3 DNA: TGCAGTGCTCTAGACAGGGGGGCCTACAATGAGCAGTTCTTC. It codes for CSALDRGAYNEQFF.

V is TRBV3-1 and J is TRBJ1-4, with a tentative D call TRBD1 (5 bases). The CDR3 has 17 residues. With 2 bases removed from V and 8 bases from J, the gap between germline ends came to 21 bases. Germline loops: CDR1 LGHDT, CDR2 YNNKEL (reference sequence). CDR3 sequence: CASSQTSGTLAREKLFF. The CDR3 nucleotides read TGTGCCAGCAGCCAAACATCGGGGACCTTAGCTAGAGAAAAACTGTTTTTT.

In the case of this clonotype: A much larger clone differs by one base, so this may be a read error. This chain joins TRBV10-3 and TRBJ1-2; 9 bases agree with TRBD1. CDR1 and CDR2 from the germline V gene are ENHRY and SYGVKD. CDR3 size: 15 residues. Losses at the gene ends were 4 bases for V and 6 bases for J; bases not matched to a gene: 9. The CDR3 sequence: CAISGGTGRDHGYTF. CDR3 sequence (DNA): TGTGCCATCAGTGGGGGGACAGGGAGAGACCATGGCTACACCTTC.

This chain connects TRBV20-1 to TRBJ1-1; TRBD1 aligns across 9 bases. Germline CDR1 and CDR2: DFQATT and SNEGSKA (reference sequence). The CDR3 loop spans 13 amino acids. Germline trimming cut 3 bases from V and 6 bases from J; bases unmatched to any gene: 5. CDR3 region: CSARGQGRPEAFF. In DNA form, the CDR3 reads TGCAGTGCTAGGGGACAGGGTCGACCTGAAGCTTTCTTT.

This clonotype appeared a few times. The chain has TRBV28 and TRBJ1-2; possible D gene TRBD1, 6 bases. The V gene lost 5 bases and the J gene lost 6 bases, with 13 bases spanning the gap. The CDR3 is made up of 13 amino acids. Germline V gene sequence: CDR1 MDHEN, CDR2 SYDVKM. The CDR3 DNA is TGTGCCAGCAGTCAGGGGAACAAGGATGGCTACACCTTC. Protein sequence: CASSQGNKDGYTF.

The V gene is TRBV7-6, the J gene TRBJ1-5, with unresolved D. V lost 0 bases, J lost 2 bases, and 14 bases lay in between. The CDR3 loop spans 17 amino acids. Germline CDR1 is SGHVS and CDR2 is FNYEAQ. The DNA of the CDR3 is TGTGCCAGCAGCTTAGCCCGGGATAGACGGGGCAATCAGCCCCAGCATTTT. This translates into CASSLARDRRGNQPQHF.

J is TRBJ2-1 and V is TRBV20-1; perhaps TRBD1 as D (5 bases). From germline, CDR1 is DFQATT and CDR2 SNEGSKA (reference sequence). V was shortened by 2 bases and J by 2 bases, with 10 bases between the two germline ends. The CDR3 loop spans 14 amino acids. The CDR3 region is CSARSGFAYNEQFF. The CDR3 nucleotides read TGCAGTGCTAGATCAGGGTTCGCCTACAATGAGCAGTTCTTC.

CDR3 sequence: CASSVGVQINNEQFF. In DNA, the CDR3 is TGTGCCAGCAGTGTAGGGGTCCAAATAAACAATGAGCAGTTCTTC. The chain carries TRBV6-1 and TRBJ2-1; a weak D match, TRBD1 (5 bases). Trimming removed 4 bases from V and 5 bases from J, with 15 bases in between. CDR3 length: 15 residues. CDR1 MNHNS and CDR2 SASEGT come from the germline V gene.

The rearrangement links TRBV6-5 to TRBJ2-7; D is undetermined. The CDR3 is 15 residues long. Trimming removed 0 bases at V and 2 bases at J, with 11 bases between. The V gene's germline CDR1 is MNHEY and CDR2 SVGAGI. The CDR3 is CASSYSAGRPYEQYF. CDR3 in DNA: TGTGCCAGCAGTTACTCAGCCGGGCGCCCCTACGAGCAGTACTTC.

The V gene is TRBV15, the J gene TRBJ2-7, with TRBD1 matching 7 bases. CDR3 size: 14 residues. V was clipped by 1 base and J by 5 bases; unmatched bases: 5. The V gene's germline CDR1 is LNHNV and CDR2 YYDKDF (reference sequence). The CDR3 is CATSRGAGGDEQYF. As DNA, the CDR3 is TGTGCCACCAGCAGAGGAGCAGGGGGTGACGAGCAGTACTTC.

This clonotype was seen only a few times. V usage is TRBV20-1 and J usage is TRBJ1-5; D unresolved. V was shortened by 1 base and J by 2 bases, with 27 bases between the two germline ends. The CDR3 sequence is 20 residues long. Germline V gene data show CDR1 as DFQATT and CDR2 as SNEGSKA (reference sequence). DNA of the CDR3: TGCAGTGCTAGAGTCCCGGCGCCCGCTTATAGCTTGAGCGGCAATCAGCCCCAGCATTTT. This encodes CSARVPAPAYSLSGNQPQHF.

On this clonotype: A much larger clonotype is one base distant, so this may be a read error. V usage is TRBV4-1 and J usage is TRBJ2-1; the match to TRBD2 covers 8 bases. This CDR3 is 16 amino acids long. CDR1 MGHRA and CDR2 YSYEKL come from the germline V gene. Here the CDR3 reads CASSPQRGSSCNEQFF. The CDR3 DNA follows: TGCGCCAGCAGCCCACAGCGGGGGAGCTCCTGCAATGAGCAGTTCTTC.

This chain connects TRBV7-2 to TRBJ1-5, with 10 positions matching TRBD1. The CDR3 contains 16 residues. After removal of 1 base from V and 5 bases from J, the junction contained 5 bases not matched to a gene. Germline-derived CDR1 and CDR2 are SGHTA and FQGNSA. This CDR3 reads CASSLEGTGEYQPQHF. The DNA for the CDR3 is TGTGCCAGCAGCTTAGAGGGGACAGGGGAATATCAGCCCCAGCATTTT.

This clonotype was seen many times. The genes are TRBV27 and TRBJ2-7; D may be TRBD1 (5 bases). The CDR3 is 15 residues long. From germline, CDR1 is MNHEY and CDR2 SMNVEV (reference sequence). The V and J ends lost 5 bases and 5 bases respectively, with 19 bases between them. CDR3 sequence: CASSRGQSTRHEQYF. Here the CDR3 DNA reads TGTGCCAGCAGTCGAGGACAATCGACTCGCCACGAGCAGTACTTC.

This clonotype came up many times. The chain recombines TRBV29-1 with TRBJ2-7; D possibly corresponds to TRBD1 (6 bases). Trimming cost V 4 bases and J 2 bases, with 9 bases left between them. The CDR3 is made up of 12 amino acids. CDR1 and CDR2 (germline): SQVTM, ANQGSEA. The DNA of the CDR3 is TGCAGCGTTGCAGGGGAAACCTACGAGCAGTACTTC. It specifies CSVAGETYEQYF.

Details on this clonotype: This sequence may be a read error, since a much larger clone differs from it by one base. V and J are TRBV12-3 or TRBV12-4 and TRBJ2-3; D is perhaps TRBD1 (5 bases). This CDR3 has 12 residues. The CDR3 here is CASTLSTDMQYF. The CDR3 DNA reads TGTGCCAGCACCCTATCGACAGATATGCAGTATTTT.

There are many counts of this clonotype. The CDR3: CASRKTGQETQYF. The CDR3 DNA is TGTGCCAGCAGGAAGACAGGGCAAGAGACCCAGTACTTC. This chain connects TRBV13 to TRBJ2-5, with 7 bases aligning to TRBD1. The CDR3 has 13 residues. The V and J ends lost 6 bases and 2 bases, in that order; junction bases with no gene match: 3. The germline gives CDR1 PRHDT, CDR2 FYEKMQ (reference sequence).

This clonotype was observed at least ten times. The chain links TRBV5-1 to TRBJ2-1; D is possibly TRBD2 (7 bases). Germline-derived CDR1 and CDR2 are SGHRS and YFSETQ. The V gene lost 4 bases and the J gene lost 7 bases, with 21 bases spanning the gap. CDR3 length: 16 residues. The CDR3 region is CASSPEQGAGRNEQFF. CDR3 nucleotides: TGCGCCAGCAGCCCAGAACAGGGAGCGGGGAGGAATGAGCAGTTCTTC.

The genes are TRBV27 and TRBJ2-5; D is unresolved. Trimming removed 4 bases at V and 0 bases at J, with 9 bases between. Germline V gives CDR1 MNHEY, CDR2 SMNVEV (reference sequence). This CDR3 is 14 amino acids long. The CDR3 protein is CASSSPMNQETQYF. In DNA form, the CDR3 reads TGTGCCAGCAGTTCCCCTATGAACCAAGAGACCCAGTACTTC.

This clonotype appeared a few times. The chain links TRBV3-1 to TRBJ2-7; 9 bases agree with TRBD1. Unmatched junction bases numbered 12, after V lost 4 bases and J lost 5 bases. The CDR3 has 16 amino acids. Per germline, CDR1 LGHDT and CDR2 YNNKEL (reference sequence). The CDR3 nucleotides read TGTGCCAGCAGCCTCCGAGCCGGGACAGGGAGCGACGAGCAGTACTTC. Translation gives CASSLRAGTGSDEQYF.

Ten or more counts support this clonotype. The chain links TRBV29-1 to TRBJ2-7; D is ambiguous. Trimming removed 7 bases from V and 2 bases from J, with 12 bases in between. The germline V gene encodes CDR1 SQVTM and CDR2 ANQGSEA. This CDR3 has 12 residues. The CDR3 nucleotides read TGCAGCGGCCGGACCCAAGCCTACGAGCAGTACTTC. Translating gives CSGRTQAYEQYF.

The sample holds a few counts of this clonotype. V and J are TRBV27 and TRBJ2-1; 13 bases match TRBD2. Germline loops: CDR1 MNHEY, CDR2 SMNVEV (reference sequence). The CDR3 totals 16 residues. Trimming cost V 6 bases and J 6 bases; bases outside gene matches: 8. The CDR3 region has the DNA TGTGCCAGCAGGCAGACTAGCGGGAGGATTTTCAATGAGCAGTTCTTC. This gives the protein CASRQTSGRIFNEQFF.

J is TRBJ2-1 and V is TRBV5-1; no reliable D call. The end of the DNA is better explained by TRBJ2-7, so the J call may be wrong. In germline, CDR1 is SGHRS, CDR2 YFSETQ. The CDR3 has 15 amino acids. The CDR3: CASSSTGSSYNEQYF. The CDR3 coding sequence is TGCGCCAGCAGCTCGACCGGATCGTCCTACAACGAGCAGTACTTC.

In its sample, this clonotype was seen a few times. This chain uses TRBV7-2 with TRBJ2-7; D is possibly TRBD1 (6 bases). Trimming removed 1 base at V and 3 bases at J, with 13 bases between. Germline CDR1 and CDR2: SGHTA and FQGNSA. This CDR3 has 15 residues. The CDR3 here is CASSLDAGTIYEQYF. CDR3 sequence (DNA): TGTGCCAGCAGCTTAGACGCAGGGACAATCTACGAGCAGTACTTC. The full variable domain, in which reference TRBV7-2 and TRBJ2-7 provide the parts outside the CDR3, is GAGVSQSPSNKVTEKGKDVELRCDPISGHTALYWYRQSLGQGLEFLIYFQGNSAPDKSGLPSDRFSAERTGGSVSTLTIQRTQQEDSAVYLCASSLDAGTIYEQYFGPGTRLTVT.